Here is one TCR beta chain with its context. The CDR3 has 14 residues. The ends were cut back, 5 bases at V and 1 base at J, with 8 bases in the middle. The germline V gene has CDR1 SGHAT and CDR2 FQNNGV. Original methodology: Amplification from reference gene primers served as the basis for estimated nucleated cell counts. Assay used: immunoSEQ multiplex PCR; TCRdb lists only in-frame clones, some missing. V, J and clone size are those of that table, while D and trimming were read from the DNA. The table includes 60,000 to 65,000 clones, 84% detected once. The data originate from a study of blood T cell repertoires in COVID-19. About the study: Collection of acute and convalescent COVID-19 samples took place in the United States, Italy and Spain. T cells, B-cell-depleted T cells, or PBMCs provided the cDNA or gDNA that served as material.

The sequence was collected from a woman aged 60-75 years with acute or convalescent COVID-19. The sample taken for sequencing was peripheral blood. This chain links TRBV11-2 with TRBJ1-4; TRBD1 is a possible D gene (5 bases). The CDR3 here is CASSRGGTNEKLFF. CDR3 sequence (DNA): TGTGCCAGCAGCCGCGGGGGAACTAATGAAAAACTGTTTTTT.